This T cell receptor (beta chain) was documented in a study of identical twins. A single record per CDR3 protein comes from TCRdb applying MiXCR to the 5' RACE reads. This sample has 500,000 to 700,000 distinct CDR3 sequences, with roughly 7.1% found just once. This clonotype has ten or more counts. The CDR3 is 14 amino acids. V was shortened by 6 bases and J by 6 bases, with 16 bases between the two germline ends. These sequences were also reported in another study, on yellow fever vaccine responses in identical twins.

The clonotype originates from a woman aged 18 to 35 in good health. The gene calls are TRBV12-3 or TRBV12-4 and TRBJ2-3; unclear D gene. The sample consisted of PBMCs. CDR3 residues: CASSPPDTADTQYF. CDR3 coding DNA: TGTGCCAGCAGCCCTCCTGACACAGCGGATACGCAGTATTTT.